The 5 T cell receptor beta chains below come from one sample, sequenced in a study of glioma-infiltrating T cells. Amplification of TCR alpha and beta CDR3 regions from RNA used iRepertoire nested multiplex PCR. From the multiplex PCR reads, TCRdb called clonotypes with MiXCR, one entry per CDR3 protein. The sample shows about 140,000 distinct CDR3 sequences, 39% of them seen only once. What was sequenced was glioma tissue, nonneoplastic brain tissue, or PBMCs (not recorded which). These receptors were collected from a human donor with low-grade glioma or glioblastoma, undergoing nonglioma brain surgery, or in good health (not recorded which).

This clonotype was seen a handful of times. The CDR3 region is CATSRGPGTAAAGYTF. The CDR3 DNA sequence: TGTGCCACCAGCAGAGGCCCCGGGACAGCAGCAGCCGGCTACACCTTC. The chain has TRBV15 and TRBJ1-2; 7 nucleotides match TRBD1. V shed 1 base, J shed 8 bases, and the junction held 13 bases outside the gene matches. Per germline, CDR1 LNHNV and CDR2 YYDKDF (reference sequence). The CDR3 is 16 amino acids.

There are a few counts of this clonotype. The genes are TRBV7-9 and TRBJ2-1; 8 bases agree with TRBD1. This CDR3 has 14 amino acids. Germline lookup yields CDR1 SEHNR and CDR2 FQNEAQ (reference sequence). J lost 5 bases, V lost 4 bases, and 4 bases had no gene match. CDR3: CASSSGQGNNEQFF. The CDR3 DNA reads as TGTGCCAGCAGCTCAGGACAGGGAAACAATGAGCAGTTCTTC.

Concerning this clonotype: One junction end does not reproduce the germline sequence, and a read error may be involved. This chain links TRBV7-9 with TRBJ2-1, with 7 positions matching TRBD1. This CDR3 is 15 amino acids long. CDR1 SEHNR and CDR2 FQNEAQ come from the germline V gene (reference sequence). The CDR3 reads CARSTETGPYNEQFF. For the CDR3, the DNA is TGTGCCCGCAGCACAGAGACAGGGCCCTACAATGAGCAGTTCTTC.

This rearrangement joins TRBV3-1 to TRBJ1-2; TRBD1 matches at 8 bases. The V and J ends lost 4 bases and 14 bases, in that order; junction bases with no gene match: 9. Germline V gene sequence: CDR1 LGHDT, CDR2 YNNKEL (reference sequence). The CDR3 loop spans 12 amino acids. The CDR3 DNA follows: TGTGCCAGCAGCCGCGGACAGGGCGAGTGTACCTTC. Translating it yields CASSRGQGECTF.

The sample holds a few counts of this clonotype. The V call is TRBV6-2 or TRBV6-3, the J call TRBJ1-1; TRBD1 aligns across 7 bases. The CDR3 spans 14 residues. CDR1 and CDR2 (germline): MNHEY, SVGEGT. V dropped 3 bases and J dropped 6; count of bases not matched to a gene: 7. CDR3 sequence: CASSYRTGVPEAFF. The CDR3 coding sequence is TGTGCCAGCAGTTATAGGACAGGAGTCCCTGAAGCTTTCTTT.